This T cell receptor beta chain was identified in a study of CD4 and CD8 cells across lung adenocarcinoma regions. Trimming took 0 bases from V and 2 from J, leaving 13 bases between them. Germline values: CDR1 LGHNA, CDR2 YNFKEQ. CDR3 length: 16 amino acids. TCRdb recomputed calls from the PCR reads with MiXCR, one row per CDR3 protein. This sample yields about 4,000 distinct CDR3 sequences, of which roughly 51% are seen a single time; 20% to 25% belongs to the top ten. Specimen: CD4+ T cells from the margin of a lung tumor. The chain links TRBV4-2 to TRBJ1-2, with D perhaps matching TRBD1 (6 bases). The TCR was taken from a female donor with lung adenocarcinoma. The CD4 and CD8 labels of this study may be unreliable. CDR3 residues: CASSQEGSRGNYGYTF. CDR3 in DNA: TGTGCCAGCAGCCAAGAGGGGTCCAGGGGAAACTATGGCTACACCTTC.